Shown below are 24 T cell receptor beta chains from a single sample sequenced in a study of T cell repertoires in cytomegalovirus infection (dated by TCRdb to between 2017 and 2020). The data were produced on an Illumina HiSeq 1500. Clones were called with MiXCR by TCRdb after fastp trimmed the public reads at Q25, and only in-frame beta chains were retained. Each entry is one CDR3 protein sequence, shown with its most common DNA and genes. This sample has 350,000 to 450,000 distinct CDR3 sequences in its table, and roughly 18% of those were observed once. Under 9% of the sample goes to the ten largest clones. Sequencing used PBMCs. Source of these receptors: a human donor in good health (CMV status not recorded). Some clones in this sample may be carry-over from other donors' samples.

The chain carries TRBV18 and TRBJ1-3; D unclear. The CDR3 is made up of 14 amino acids. From germline, CDR1 is KGHSH and CDR2 LQKENI. The germline V and J ends were trimmed by 3 bases and 1 base, with 7 bases remaining between them. CDR3 sequence: CASSPARSGNTIYF. Here the CDR3 DNA reads TGTGCCAGCTCACCGGCTCGGTCTGGAAACACCATATATTTT.

Many counts were recorded for this clonotype. This sequence joins TRBV7-6 and TRBJ2-5; the match to TRBD2 covers 13 bases. J gave up 8 bases and V 5 bases, and 11 bases lay outside the gene matches. CDR1 SGHVS and CDR2 FNYEAQ come from the germline V gene. The length of the CDR3 is 16 residues. In DNA form, the CDR3 reads TGTGCCAGCAGCGCCTCCGGGACTAGCGGGGCGAGAACCCAGTACTTC. Protein: CASSASGTSGARTQYF. The whole variable domain, filled in from reference TRBV7-6 and TRBJ2-5, reads GAGVSQSPRYKVTKRGQDVALRCDPISGHVSLYWYRQALGQGPEFLTYFNYEAQQDKSGLPNDRFSAERPEGSISTLTIQRTEQRDSAMYRCASSASGTSGARTQYFGPGTRLLVL.

This chain connects TRBV4-1 to TRBJ2-1, with no clear D. V shed 0 bases and J shed 8 bases, with 11 bases lying between them. Germline assignment: CDR1 MGHRA and CDR2 YSYEKL. This CDR3 region has 14 residues. The CDR3 reads CASSQEVSGYEQFF. CDR3 coding DNA: TGCGCCAGCAGCCAAGAAGTCTCTGGATATGAGCAGTTCTTC.

The V call is TRBV5-4, the J call TRBJ1-1, with D perhaps TRBD1 (6 bases). CDR1 and CDR2 (germline): SGHNT, YYREEE (reference sequence). The CDR3 is 14 amino acids. Between the trimmed V and J ends, which lost 0 bases and 3 bases, there was a span of 9 bases. CDR3 region: CASSLDYRDTEAFF. The CDR3 DNA is TGTGCCAGCAGCTTGGATTACAGGGACACTGAAGCTTTCTTT.

The chain links TRBV12-3 or TRBV12-4 to TRBJ2-5, with unresolved D. The germline V and J ends were trimmed by 6 bases and 6 bases, with 14 bases remaining between them. There are 13 residues in the CDR3. In DNA, the CDR3 is TGTGCCAGCAGCCCCCTAGGGCTGAAGACCCAGTACTTC. Translation gives CASSPLGLKTQYF.

This clonotype was seen repeatedly, ten times or more. The gene calls are TRBV19 and TRBJ1-1; D uncertain. Trimming stripped 3 bases from V and 3 bases from J, with 11 bases between. This CDR3 has 14 amino acids. Germline V gives CDR1 LNHDA, CDR2 SQIVND (reference sequence). The CDR3 DNA reads as TGTGCCAGTAGTATGCTGGCGGTATACACTGAAGCTTTCTTT. Its translation is CASSMLAVYTEAFF.

The chain is built from TRBV18 and TRBJ2-3, with TRBD1 matching 7 bases. This CDR3 is 13 amino acids long. The germline V gene has CDR1 KGHSH and CDR2 LQKENI. V dropped 7 bases and J dropped 2; count of bases not matched to a gene: 3. The CDR3: CASLTGTTDTQYF. The DNA for the CDR3 is TGTGCCAGCTTGACAGGGACCACAGATACGCAGTATTTT.

This clonotype was observed at least ten times. The gene calls are TRBV7-8 and TRBJ2-5; 9 nucleotides match TRBD2. The CDR3 runs to 17 residues. V dropped 2 bases and J dropped 1; count of bases not matched to a gene: 8. The germline gives CDR1 SGHVS, CDR2 FQNEAQ. The CDR3 DNA follows: TGTGCCAGCAGCTTACGTATAGCGGGAGTGGGCCAAGAGACCCAGTACTTC. Translated, it gives CASSLRIAGVGQETQYF.

This clonotype was counted a few times. The J gene is TRBJ1-2, the V gene TRBV7-4; D not resolved. Looked up from germline, CDR1 is SGHVT and CDR2 is SQSDAQ. Trimming shortened V by 5 bases and J by 7 bases, and 23 bases separated the two germline ends. There are 16 residues in the CDR3. CDR3 DNA: TGTGCCAGCAGCCCAATGACTGGCTGGGGATGGGTTGGCTACACCTTC. Residues: CASSPMTGWGWVGYTF. The variable domain in full, with the rest retrieved from reference TRBV7-4 and TRBJ1-2, is GAGVSQSPRYKVAKRGRDVALRCDSISGHVTLYWYRQTLGQGSEVLTYSQSDAQRDKSGRPSGRFSAERPERSVSTLKIQRTEQGDSAVYLCASSPMTGWGWVGYTFGSGTRLTVV.

This clonotype turned up a few times. The V and J genes are TRBV20-1 and TRBJ2-7; 8 nucleotides align to TRBD1. Germline assignment: CDR1 DFQATT and CDR2 SNEGSKA (reference sequence). The CDR3 loop spans 16 amino acids. The ends lost 0 bases at V and 2 bases at J; junction bases unmatched: 9. DNA for the CDR3: TGCAGTGCTAGAGATAGGAGGACAGGGTTTGCCTACGAGCAGTACTTC. Residues: CSARDRRTGFAYEQYF.

The V gene is TRBV29-1, the J gene TRBJ2-4; TRBD2 agrees at 12 bases. V was pared by 6 bases and J by 1 base, with 7 bases of the junction left unmatched. CDR3 length equals 16 residues. Germline CDR1 and CDR2: SQVTM and ANQGSEA. CDR3 bases: TGCAGCGTAATAGGACTAGCGGGAAACGCCAAAAACATTCAGTACTTC. Translated, it gives CSVIGLAGNAKNIQYF.

There are a few counts of this clonotype. V is TRBV18 and J is TRBJ2-7; 11 nucleotides agree with TRBD2. CDR3 length: 14 residues. Germline loops: CDR1 KGHSH, CDR2 LQKENI. V was clipped by 6 bases and J by 10 bases; unmatched bases: 11. This chain's CDR3 is CASSRPGLADTQYF. For the CDR3, the DNA is TGTGCCAGCTCGAGGCCGGGACTAGCGGACACACAGTACTTC.

This clonotype was recorded at least ten times. V usage is TRBV7-9 and J usage is TRBJ1-5; TRBD1 might be the D (5 bases). The CDR3 length is 15 residues. Looked up from germline, CDR1 is SEHNR and CDR2 is FQNEAQ (reference sequence). Trimming removed 5 bases at V and 0 bases at J, with 11 bases between. CDR3 in DNA: TGTGCCAGCAGCAACGACAGTTATAGCAATCAGCCCCAGCATTTT. Translated: CASSNDSYSNQPQHF.

This clonotype was seen repeatedly, ten times or more. The gene calls are TRBV7-2 and TRBJ2-1, with 7 nucleotides matching TRBD2. The CDR3 length is 15 residues. Germline CDR1 is SGHTA and CDR2 is FQGNSA. After removal of 2 bases from V and 5 bases from J, the junction contained 6 bases not matched to a gene. The CDR3 loop reads CASSLMPSGNNEQFF. CDR3 bases: TGTGCCAGCAGCTTAATGCCTAGCGGTAACAATGAGCAGTTCTTC.

With respect to this clonotype: A read error may account for a junction end that differs from germline. The rearrangement links TRBV2 to TRBJ1-1; a weak D match, TRBD1 (5 bases). Germline V CDR1 and CDR2: SNHLY, FYNNEI. CDR3 size: 15 residues. In nucleotides, the CDR3 is TGTCCCAGCAGTGAGCCCGGGACGTCAGTCACTGAAGCTTTCTTT. Its translation is CPSSEPGTSVTEAFF.

This clonotype has at least ten counts. The chain recombines TRBV7-9 with TRBJ2-1; 7 bases map to TRBD1. Trimming at V came to 5 bases and at J to 9 bases, leaving 7 bases not matched to a gene. Germline assignment: CDR1 SEHNR and CDR2 FQNEAQ (reference sequence). CDR3 length: 13 amino acids. The CDR3 sequence: CASSPGQASEQFF. In DNA form, the CDR3 reads TGTGCCAGCAGCCCCGGACAGGCAAGTGAGCAGTTCTTC.

This clonotype was observed at least ten times. This chain connects TRBV7-8 to TRBJ1-5; D perhaps matches TRBD1 (5 bases). CDR1 SGHVS and CDR2 FQNEAQ come from the germline V gene. The CDR3 loop spans 14 amino acids. Trimming took 3 bases from V and 5 from J, leaving 11 bases between them. CDR3 nucleotide sequence: TGTGCCAGCAGCTTCCATGGAGGGGATCAGCCCCAGCATTTT. Amino acid sequence: CASSFHGGDQPQHF.

Only a few counts were recorded for this clonotype. This chain links TRBV7-2 with TRBJ2-3; 10 bases align to TRBD2. The germline gives CDR1 SGHTA, CDR2 FQGNSA. The CDR3 totals 17 residues. Unmatched junction bases numbered 13, after V lost 8 bases and J lost 2 bases. The chain's CDR3 is CASGLGGSGGYTDTQYF. The CDR3 DNA is TGTGCCAGCGGCCTGGGTGGTAGCGGGGGGTACACAGATACGCAGTATTTT.

A few counts support this clonotype. This chain joins TRBV29-1 and TRBJ2-3, with D maybe TRBD1 (5 bases). From germline, CDR1 is SQVTM and CDR2 ANQGSEA. V dropped 3 bases and J dropped 6 bases, with 7 bases sitting between them. The CDR3 has 11 amino acids. The CDR3 region has the DNA TGCAGCGTTGAGGGGCACGATACGCAGTATTTT. It specifies CSVEGHDTQYF.

This chain uses TRBV2 with TRBJ1-4, with D possibly being TRBD1 (6 bases). Germline assignment: CDR1 SNHLY and CDR2 FYNNEI. V gave up 7 bases and J gave up 6 bases, with 9 bases separating them. This CDR3 spans 12 amino acids. The CDR3 sequence: CASKDSHEKLFF. The CDR3 DNA sequence: TGTGCCAGCAAGGACAGCCATGAAAAACTGTTTTTT.

This clonotype was observed a few times. The rearrangement joins TRBV30 to TRBJ1-1; 8 bases line up with TRBD1. Germline V CDR1 and CDR2: GTSNPN, SVGIG (reference sequence). The CDR3 has 14 residues. V gave up 1 base and J gave up 5 bases; unmatched junction bases: 6. The CDR3: CAWSGTGGWTEAFF. CDR3 coding DNA: TGTGCCTGGAGTGGAACAGGGGGTTGGACTGAAGCTTTCTTT.

This clonotype was found many times. J is TRBJ1-1 and V is TRBV12-3 or TRBV12-4; D is possibly TRBD1 (6 bases). This CDR3 comprises 14 residues. The V and J ends lost 3 bases and 2 bases respectively, with 10 bases between them. The CDR3 nucleotides read TGTGCCAGCAGTTTTGGGGGCAGAAACACTGAAGCTTTCTTT. Residues: CASSFGGRNTEAFF.

This clonotype was seen many times. This sequence joins TRBV7-2 and TRBJ2-4; the D gene is possibly TRBD1 (6 bases). V gave up 5 bases and J gave up 8 bases, with 16 bases separating them. Germline V gene sequence: CDR1 SGHTA, CDR2 FQGNSA. The CDR3 runs to 14 residues. The CDR3 DNA is TGTGCCAGCAGCCTGGCTGGACAGTCGGACATTCAGTACTTC. It codes for CASSLAGQSDIQYF.

This clonotype was counted ten times or more. This chain links TRBV7-2 with TRBJ2-3; D possibly corresponds to TRBD2 (5 bases). The CDR3 runs to 13 residues. CDR1 is SGHTA, CDR2 FQGNSA, per germline. V was shortened by 4 bases and J by 2 bases, with 7 bases between the two germline ends. The CDR3 DNA sequence: TGTGCCAGCAGCTGGGAGAACACAGATACGCAGTATTTT. It codes for CASSWENTDTQYF.